This is a list of T cell receptor beta chains from one sample in a study of blood T cell repertoires in COVID-19. Clones were sequenced by immunoSEQ multiplex PCR, and TCRdb holds only the in-frame ones, with some missing. The table lists a few hundred thousand clones, nearly 90% of them singletons. Sequencing was done on a sample of peripheral blood. The receptors here all came from a woman between 40 and 50 years old with COVID-19, enrolled during active disease. CDR3s include the opening cysteine and the closing phenylalanine or tryptophan. D genes are given only for firm matches. Some rows have no size entry. The others give once, few or many, or a class for an expanded clone.

j_gene | v_gene | abundance | d_gene | CDR3nt | CDR3aa
TRBJ2-5 | TRBV2 | NA | TRBD2 | TGTGCCAGCAGTGAGGGCACTAGCGGGGTCCCCAGGTACTTC | CASSEGTSGVPRYF
TRBJ1-6 | TRBV7-6 | NA | NA | TGTGCCAGCAGCTTAGGATCTCAGACTTATAATTCACCCCTCCACTTT | CASSLGSQTYNSPLHF
TRBJ2-1 | TRBV19 | NA | NA | TGTGCCAGTACGAGGACAGCCCTCGGTGAGCAGTTCTTC | CASTRTALGEQFF
TRBJ2-1 | TRBV7-9 | NA | NA | TGTGCCAGCAGCTCTCAACCAGCGTTCAATGAGCAGTTCTTC | CASSSQPAFNEQFF
TRBJ2-7 | TRBV5-6 | NA | NA | TGTGCCAGCAGCTTGAGGGGCTCCCTTTCCTACGAGCAGTACTTC | CASSLRGSLSYEQYF
TRBJ2-4 | TRBV6-1 | once | NA | TGTGCCAGCAGTTCCTGGGGGCAAAACATTCAGTACTTC | CASSSWGQNIQYF
TRBJ2-3 | TRBV7-2 | NA | TRBD2 | TGTGCCAGCAGCTTAGCGCCCCTACTAGCGGGGGGATCTACAGATACGCAGTATTTT | CASSLAPLLAGGSTDTQYF
TRBJ2-7 | TRBV29-1 | once | NA | TGCAGCGTTGAATACTTGAACAGCACGAGCTCCTACGAGCAGTACTTC | CSVEYLNSTSSYEQYF
TRBJ2-7 | TRBV5-6 | NA | TRBD1 | TGTGCCAGCAGCTTGGACAGGGGGCGCGTCGCCTACGAGCAGTACTTC | CASSLDRGRVAYEQYF
TRBJ1-4 | TRBV18 | NA | TRBD1 | TGTGCCAGCTCACCACAGCTTACGACAGGGCAAAATGAAAAACTGTTTTTT | CASSPQLTTGQNEKLFF